This T cell receptor beta chain was observed in a study of siplizumab effects on memory and regulatory T cells (dated by TCRdb to the late 2010s). The study in broad terms: The study examined how the anti-CD2 antibody siplizumab affects alloreactive T-cell subsets in allogeneic mixed lymphocyte reactions built from human PBMCs. Points the paper makes about the study in general: Among mappable alloreactive CD4+ clones, an average Treg-derived fraction of roughly 70% was observed with siplizumab, compared with roughly 27% in control reactions. Siplizumab significantly lowered the cumulative frequency of alloreactive sequences that could be traced to unstimulated CD4+ memory T cells. Roughly 80-97% of proliferating CD4+ or CD8+ clones could not be assigned a naive or memory phenotype. Because sequences below about 10^-5 frequency were poorly captured, only a minor fraction of alloreactive clones could be mapped to unstimulated subsets. Whether proliferating Tregs from siplizumab cultures actually had suppressive function was not functionally confirmed. Greater diversity appeared to be present in unstimulated naive T cells than in memory T cells, and a substantial contribution to the alloresponse seemed to be made by naive cells.

Libraries were made using the immunoSEQ multiplex PCR assay. Roughly 100,000 TCR templates per sample were assayed on the deep sequencing platform. Genomic DNA extracted from sorted T cells was used for TCRbeta CDR3 sequencing. The original methods were these. The R programming language was used for the clonal analysis of the TCRbeta CDR3 data. Alloreactive CD4+ and CD8+ clones were identified by comparing unstimulated samples to CFSE-low samples taken after the reaction. Regulatory or non-regulatory origin was assigned to alloreactive CD4+ clones by matching of sequences to sorted unstimulated Treg and non-Treg repertoires. The clones in this table, taken by TCRdb from immuneACCESS, are in-frame only. Not every clone is retained; where verified, under half of the shortfall comes from an unresolved V gene, and the cause of the rest is unknown. Clonal size and the V and J genes are those of that table, whereas D and trimming came from the DNA. The sample includes about 110,000 clones, with about 93% observed a single time. The ten largest account for around 0.29% of the sample.

TCRbeta CDR3 sequencing was performed on sorted unstimulated T cells and on proliferating T cells recovered from mixed lymphocyte reactions. Fresh whole blood from 9 to 11 HLA-typed healthy donors was used to isolate PBMCs. The junction shows trimming of 1 base on V and 8 bases on J, plus 8 bases between the germline ends. The CDR3 holds 11 amino acids from the cysteine to the phenylalanine. The only DNA kept is the CDR3, 33 bases in frame from the first base. From the germline V gene (reference sequence), CDR1 is GTSNPN and CDR2 is SVGIG. Comments on this clone: Its antigen is currently not known. Base qualities were left out, and no much larger clone turns up one base away.

This TCR was recovered from a human donor in good health. The chain links TRBV30 with TRBJ2-5; the D call is tentative, TRBD1 or TRBD2, as each matches 6 bases. Specimen: CD4+ T cells sorted from blood. At the DNA level, the sequence is TGTGCCTGGAGTGAGGGGGGTACCCAGTACTTC. Translated, it gives CAWSEGGTQYF.